Shown below are 22 T cell receptor beta chains from a single sample sequenced in a study of monozygotic twins with inflammatory bowel disease. TCRdb reanalyzed the 5' RACE reads and collapses them to one entry per CDR3 protein, without DNA. This table lists hundreds of thousands of distinct CDR3 sequences. The material sequenced was blood. The receptors derive from a human donor with ulcerative colitis or Crohn's disease, or a healthy co-twin of an affected twin (not recorded which).

CDR3 amino acids: CASSHPKTTNEKLFF. The rearrangement uses TRBV7-9 and TRBJ1-4. The CDR3 is 15 amino acids. Germline V CDR1 and CDR2: SEHNR, FQNEAQ (reference sequence).

This rearrangement joins TRBV27 to TRBJ2-7; TCRdb names TRBD2, which stays unverified in the absence of DNA. CDR3 size: 17 residues. Germline V gives CDR1 MNHEY, CDR2 SMNVEV (reference sequence). The CDR3: CASSIDSGESHSYEQYF.

This chain connects TRBV11-2 to TRBJ2-2. This CDR3 is 15 amino acids long. Looked up from germline, CDR1 is SGHAT and CDR2 is FQNNGV. Here the CDR3 reads CASSLRIGETGELFF. The whole variable domain, filled in from reference TRBV11-2 and TRBJ2-2, reads EAGVAQSPRYKIIEKRQSVAFWCNPISGHATLYWYQQILGQGPKLLIQFQNNGVVDDSQLPKDRFSAERLKGVDSTLKIQPAKLEDSAVYLCASSLRIGETGELFFGEGSRLTVL.

J is TRBJ1-2 and V is TRBV4-3; TCRdb's assignment of TRBD1 cannot be checked, as there is no DNA. Germline V gives CDR1 LGHNA, CDR2 YSLEER. CDR3 length: 15 amino acids. This CDR3 reads CASSYQLGAGLGYTF.

The V gene is TRBV10-3, the J gene TRBJ1-6. Germline CDR1 is ENHRY and CDR2 is SYGVKD. The CDR3 contains 14 residues. CDR3 sequence: CAISVLGENSPLHF.

This rearrangement joins TRBV18 to TRBJ2-2; there is no DNA to check the TCRdb D call of TRBD2. Germline V lookup: CDR1 KGHSH, CDR2 LQKENI. The length of the CDR3 is 17 residues. CDR3 residues: CASSLYSGTSGTGELFF.

This sequence joins TRBV11-1 and TRBJ1-1; TCRdb's D call of TRBD1 is untestable without DNA. Germline loops: CDR1 SGHAT, CDR2 FQDESV (reference sequence). The length of the CDR3 is 15 residues. CDR3 loop: CASSLARGPGTEAFF.

The chain recombines TRBV10-3 with TRBJ1-5. The length of the CDR3 is 15 residues. The germline V gene has CDR1 ENHRY and CDR2 SYGVKD. The CDR3 is CAISDGLVGNQPQHF.

V and J are TRBV19 and TRBJ2-4; TCRdb gives TRBD1 as the D gene, but with no DNA this cannot be confirmed. CDR3 length: 14 residues. Germline lookup yields CDR1 LNHDA and CDR2 SQIVND (reference sequence). CDR3 region: CASSEAQGANIQYF.

The chain has TRBV5-1 and TRBJ2-7; TCRdb indicates TRBD2, and absent DNA this call remains unverified. This CDR3 has 15 residues. Germline V gene lookup returns CDR1 SGHRS and CDR2 YFSETQ. This CDR3 is CASSLVGGDFYEQYF.

V gene TRBV12-3 or TRBV12-4 combines with J gene TRBJ1-4; checking the TCRdb D call of TRBD1 is not possible without DNA. This CDR3 is 14 amino acids long. CDR3: CASSPVGGYEKLFF.

The rearrangement links TRBV7-8 to TRBJ2-2; TCRdb gives TRBD1 as the D gene, but with no DNA this cannot be confirmed. From germline, CDR1 is SGHVS and CDR2 FQNEAQ. The CDR3 length is 19 residues. The CDR3 loop reads CASSLGRLGTGGFNGELFF.

The rearrangement joins TRBV20-1 to TRBJ1-3; with no DNA, the TCRdb D assignment of TRBD1 cannot be verified. Germline CDR1 DFQATT, CDR2 SNEGSKA (reference sequence). This CDR3 comprises 13 residues. The CDR3 region is CSAATEGGNTIYF.

The chain uses TRBV12-3 or TRBV12-4 and TRBJ1-5; TCRdb gives TRBD1 as the D gene, but with no DNA this cannot be confirmed. The CDR3 has 15 amino acids. CDR3 loop: CASSFFWGRGQPQHF.

The genes are TRBV10-3 and TRBJ1-2; absent DNA, TCRdb's TRBD1 call cannot be checked. The germline V gene encodes CDR1 ENHRY and CDR2 SYGVKD. There are 15 residues in the CDR3. This CDR3 reads CAISEGGGGNYGYTF.

The chain employs TRBV11-3 and TRBJ2-1; there is no DNA to check the TCRdb D call of TRBD2. The germline gives CDR1 SGHNT, CDR2 YENEEA. The CDR3 length is 16 residues. The CDR3 reads CASSFFLREAYNEQFF.

The V gene is TRBV29-1, the J gene TRBJ2-7; absent DNA, TCRdb's TRBD2 call cannot be checked. The CDR3 is made up of 15 amino acids. Per germline, CDR1 SQVTM and CDR2 ANQGSEA. The CDR3 region is CSASRGLAGQYEQYF.

The chain couples TRBV5-1 to TRBJ2-2; TCRdb lists TRBD1, though no DNA is available to test this call. The CDR3 covers 14 residues. Germline CDR1 reads SGHRS; CDR2 reads YFSETQ. The CDR3 is CASSLGQVAGELFF.

The V and J genes are TRBV18 and TRBJ2-7; the TCRdb call, TRBD1, lacks DNA for checking. CDR3 length: 13 amino acids. CDR1 is KGHSH and CDR2 is LQKENI in the germline V gene. The chain's CDR3 is CASSDRESREQYF.

This sequence joins TRBV7-2 and TRBJ1-1; lacking DNA, the TRBD1 call made by TCRdb goes unchecked. The CDR3 totals 13 residues. The V gene's germline CDR1 is SGHTA and CDR2 FQGNSA. The CDR3 reads CASSLDRGTEAFF.

The chain has TRBV5-1 and TRBJ2-3; TCRdb names TRBD2, which stays unverified in the absence of DNA. This CDR3 contains 16 residues. Germline V gene lookup returns CDR1 SGHRS and CDR2 YFSETQ. The CDR3 protein is CASSLTSGGPTDTQYF. The variable domain in full, completed from reference TRBV5-1 and TRBJ2-3, reads KAGVTQTPRYLIKTRGQQVTLSCSPISGHRSVSWYQQTPGQGLQFLFEYFSETQRNKGNFPGRFSGRQFSNSRSEMNVSTLELGDSALYLCASSLTSGGPTDTQYFGPGTRLTVL.

The chain combines TRBV5-1 with TRBJ1-4. Germline V CDR1 and CDR2: SGHRS, YFSETQ. The CDR3 spans 14 residues. The CDR3 spells CASRFEGGEEKLFF.